The 10 T cell receptor beta chains reported below all come from one sample, sequenced in a study of a mutant IDH1 vaccine in newly diagnosed glioma. The protocol was immunoSEQ multiplex PCR, while the TCRdb copy is restricted to in-frame clones and leaves out a portion. The sample has tens of thousands of clones, around nine tenths seen once; the top ten hold roughly 0.5%. These receptors have no known antigen. Time point meaning: week 5, during vaccination. The investigators gave 300 ug of mutant IDH1 20-mer peptide in each vaccine dose, together with topical imiquimod. Here the sequenced sample was PBMCs, taken from a glioma patient whose treatment included an IDH1 peptide vaccine. The receptors were gathered from a woman aged 50 to 60 with glioma.

The rearrangement links TRBV6-5 to TRBJ1-6; D is unclear. Trimming shortened V by 7 bases and J by 0 bases, and 10 bases separated the two germline ends. CDR1 and CDR2 from the germline V gene are MNHEY and SVGAGI. The CDR3 is 15 amino acids. CDR3 DNA sequence: TGTGCCAGCACCGGTCGGAGCTCCTATAATTCACCCCTCCACTTT. It specifies CASTGRSSYNSPLHF.

CDR3 sequence: CASSRTGNKDTGELFF. CDR3 DNA: TGCGCCAGCAGCCGAACCGGAAACAAGGATACCGGGGAGCTGTTTTTT. The chain couples TRBV4-1 to TRBJ2-2, with D uncertain. Looked up from germline, CDR1 is MGHRA and CDR2 is YSYEKL. This CDR3 comprises 16 residues. Deletions cut 4 bases from V and 5 bases from J, with 17 bases between.

The rearrangement joins TRBV29-1 to TRBJ2-7, with D tentatively TRBD2 (6 bases). Germline assignment: CDR1 SQVTM and CDR2 ANQGSEA. The V end was cut by 3 bases, the J end by 1 base, with 16 bases between. The length of the CDR3 is 15 residues. The CDR3 sequence: CSVESGWGTSYEQYF. The CDR3 bases are TGCAGCGTTGAGTCGGGTTGGGGGACTTCCTACGAGCAGTACTTC.

This rearrangement joins TRBV5-1 to TRBJ2-5; D gene ambiguous. The CDR3 is made up of 15 amino acids. Trimming removed 0 bases from V and 5 bases from J, with 14 bases in between. Germline lookup yields CDR1 SGHRS and CDR2 YFSETQ. The CDR3, as DNA: TGCGCCAGCAGCTTGGAAGCTAATCTAGTCGAGACCCAGTACTTC. This encodes CASSLEANLVETQYF.

V usage is TRBV10-3 and J usage is TRBJ2-3, with 10 bases matching TRBD1. V lost 9 bases, J lost 6 bases, and 15 bases stayed unmatched. The germline V gene has CDR1 ENHRY and CDR2 SYGVKD. The CDR3 runs 16 residues. The CDR3 reads CAISAEGQGVFDTQYF. In nucleotides, the CDR3 is TGTGCCATTTCTGCGGAAGGACAGGGGGTTTTCGATACGCAGTATTTT.

The chain links TRBV6-5 to TRBJ2-3, with D tentatively TRBD2 (7 bases). This CDR3 region has 14 residues. V was cut by 2 bases and J by 8 bases, with 14 bases left in between. Germline CDR1 and CDR2: MNHEY and SVGAGI. CDR3 in amino acids: CASSYGGARVTQYF. CDR3 nucleotide sequence: TGTGCCAGCAGTTACGGGGGGGCGCGGGTTACGCAGTATTTT.

CDR3 nucleotides: TGTGCCAGCAGCTTAAGGCGGGAAGGCTCGGAGCAGTTCTTC. This gives the protein CASSLRREGSEQFF. The chain combines TRBV7-3 with TRBJ2-1; D may be TRBD2 (6 bases). This CDR3 spans 14 amino acids. V lost 1 base and J 10 bases, leaving 14 bases between the germline ends. CDR1 is SGHTA, CDR2 FQGTGA, per germline.

The chain combines TRBV4-1 with TRBJ1-2, with D unresolved. Germline-derived CDR1 and CDR2 are MGHRA and YSYEKL. The CDR3 consists of 15 residues. Trimming pared 1 base from V and 0 bases from J, leaving 9 bases between. The CDR3 region has the DNA TGCGCCAGCAGCCAAGGTCCGAGAGCTAACTATGGCTACACCTTC. Translating gives CASSQGPRANYGYTF.

V gene TRBV4-2 combines with J gene TRBJ2-7; 11 bases line up with TRBD2. V dropped 1 base and J dropped 2; count of bases not matched to a gene: 1. The CDR3 covers 15 residues. Germline V gene sequence: CDR1 LGHNA, CDR2 YNFKEQ. The CDR3 reads CASSQVTSGTYEQYF. The CDR3 coding sequence is TGTGCCAGCAGCCAAGTGACTAGCGGGACCTACGAGCAGTACTTC.

V is TRBV19 and J is TRBJ1-5, with 12 bases identical to TRBD1. This CDR3 is 17 amino acids long. Per the germline V gene, CDR1 is LNHDA and CDR2 is SQIVND (reference sequence). Trimming at V came to 3 bases and at J to 6 bases, leaving 9 bases not matched to a gene. As DNA, the CDR3 is TGTGCCAGTAGTATGGGTCCGGGACAGGGGGCCGGTCAGCCCCAGCATTTT. It is translated as CASSMGPGQGAGQPQHF. The full variable domain, completed using reference TRBV19 and TRBJ1-5, is DGGITQSPKYLFRKEGQNVTLSCEQNLNHDAMYWYRQDPGQGLRLIYYSQIVNDFQKGDIAEGYSVSREKKESFPLTVTSAQKNPTAFYLCASSMGPGQGAGQPQHFGDGTRLSIL.